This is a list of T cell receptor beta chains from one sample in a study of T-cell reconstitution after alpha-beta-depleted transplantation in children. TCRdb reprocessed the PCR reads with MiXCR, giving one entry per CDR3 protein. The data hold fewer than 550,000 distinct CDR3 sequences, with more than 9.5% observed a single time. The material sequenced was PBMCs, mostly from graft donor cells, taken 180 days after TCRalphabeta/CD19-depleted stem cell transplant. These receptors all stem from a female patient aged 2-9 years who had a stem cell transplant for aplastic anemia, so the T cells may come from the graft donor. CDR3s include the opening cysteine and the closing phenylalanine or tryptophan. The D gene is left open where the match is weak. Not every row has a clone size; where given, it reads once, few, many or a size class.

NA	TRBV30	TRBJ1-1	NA	TGTGCCTGGAGACGGGAAGTCTCTGAAGCTTTCTTT	CAWRREVSEAFF
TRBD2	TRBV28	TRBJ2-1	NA	TGTGCCAGCAGTTTATTCTCTAGCGGGAGTAGCAATGAGCAGTTCTTC	CASSLFSSGSSNEQFF
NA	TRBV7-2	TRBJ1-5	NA	TGTGCCAGCAGCTTAGAGGCAGCAGGTCAGCCCCAGCATTTT	CASSLEAAGQPQHF
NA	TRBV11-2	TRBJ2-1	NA	TGTGCCAGCAGCTCCCGGGCCGGGAGTTCCTACAATGAGCAGTTCTTC	CASSSRAGSSYNEQFF
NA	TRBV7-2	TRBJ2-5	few	TGTGCCAGCAGCTTTAGCGGTCACCAGGCCCAAGAGACCCAGTACTTC	CASSFSGHQAQETQYF
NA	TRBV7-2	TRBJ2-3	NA	TGTGCCAGCAGCTTGCGACGGTCTAGCACAGATACGCAGTATTTT	CASSLRRSSTDTQYF
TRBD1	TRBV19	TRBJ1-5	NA	TGTGCCAGTAGTATGTTTTTGGGACAGCCGTCGTCCCATAGCAATCAGCCCCAGCATTTT	CASSMFLGQPSSHSNQPQHF
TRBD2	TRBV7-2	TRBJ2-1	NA	TGTGCCAGCAGCTTAGCCCTCACGAGCGGGGCCTACAGCTCCTACAATGAGCAGTTCTTC	CASSLALTSGAYSSYNEQFF
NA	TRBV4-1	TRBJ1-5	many	TGCGCCAGCAGCCAAGATCACAGGGATGTAAATCAAGCCCAGCATTTT	CASSQDHRDVNQAQHF
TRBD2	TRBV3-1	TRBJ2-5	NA	TGTGCCAGCAGCCAAGATTTAGCGGGAGGACCCACCCAGTACTTC	CASSQDLAGGPTQYF
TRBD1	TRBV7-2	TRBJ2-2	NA	TGTGCCAGCAGCTTAGCTCCCGTGGGGCAGGGGGCCTTGACCGGGGAGCTGTTTTTT	CASSLAPVGQGALTGELFF
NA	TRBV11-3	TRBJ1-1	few	TGTGCCAGCAGCTACCTTATGAACACTGAAGCTTTCTTT	CASSYLMNTEAFF
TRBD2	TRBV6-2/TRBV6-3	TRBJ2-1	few	TGTGCCAGCAGCTGGACTAGCGGGAGGGCCGCCTACAATGAGCAGTTCTTC	CASSWTSGRAAYNEQFF
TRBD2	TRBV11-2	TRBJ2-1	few	TGTGCCAGCAGCTTAGAGCTTGGACTAGCGGGAGGGCCCTACAATGAGCAGTTCTTC	CASSLELGLAGGPYNEQFF
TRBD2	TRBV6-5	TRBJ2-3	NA	TGTGCCAGCAGTTACTCCGGGAGGGCCTATAGCACAGATACGCAGTATTTT	CASSYSGRAYSTDTQYF
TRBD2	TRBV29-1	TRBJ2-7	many	TGCAGCGTTGAGGGGACGGGGGGGAGCGAGCAGTACTTC	CSVEGTGGSEQYF
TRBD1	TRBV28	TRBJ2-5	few	TGTGCCAGCAGTGGCCGCGACAGGGGGCAAGAGACCCAGTACTTC	CASSGRDRGQETQYF
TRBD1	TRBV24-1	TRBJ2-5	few	TGTGCCACCAGTGACCTAGGACAGGGGCAAGAGACCCAGTACTTC	CATSDLGQGQETQYF
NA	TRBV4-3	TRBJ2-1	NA	TGCGCCAGCAGCCATGGTGGATTTTACGATGGTGAGCAGTTCTTC	CASSHGGFYDGEQFF
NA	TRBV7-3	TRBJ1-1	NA	TGTGCCACCAGCTTAACGGGCCAGCGAGGTGGGAACACTGAAGCTTTCTTT	CATSLTGQRGGNTEAFF
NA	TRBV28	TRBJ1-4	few	TGTGCCAGCACTAGACCTGCAACTAATGAAAAACTGTTTTTT	CASTRPATNEKLFF
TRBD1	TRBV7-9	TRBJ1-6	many	TGTGCCAGCAGAGGCAGGGGGCGAGGTCATGGAAGGCAACCCCTCCACTTT	CASRGRGRGHGRQPLHF
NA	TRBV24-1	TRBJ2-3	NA	TGTGCCACCAGTGATGGGGTCTGGTCGAGGGGCTGGGTGGGAACAGATACGCAGTATTTT	CATSDGVWSRGWVGTDTQYF
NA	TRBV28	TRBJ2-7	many	TGTGCCAGCAGTTTTAGCGCCCTCGTTAACCCCGAGCAGTACTTC	CASSFSALVNPEQYF
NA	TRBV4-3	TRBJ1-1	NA	TGCGCCAGCAGCCAAGTTTATAGGGCGCTTGAAGCTTTCTTT	CASSQVYRALEAFF
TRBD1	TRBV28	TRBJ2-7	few	TGTGCCAGCAGTTTCCCTACCGGGACAGGGGGGTACGAGCAGTACTTC	CASSFPTGTGGYEQYF
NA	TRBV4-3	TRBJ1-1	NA	TGCGCCAGCAACCTATTGGACAGAGATTACACTGAAGCTTTCTTT	CASNLLDRDYTEAFF
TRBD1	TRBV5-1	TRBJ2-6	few	TGCGCCAGCAGGGACAGGATAATTGGTATATCTGGGGCCAACGTCCTGACTTTC	CASRDRIIGISGANVLTF
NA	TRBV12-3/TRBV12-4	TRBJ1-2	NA	TGTGCCAGCAGTCCCCTGGGACGGGGGGGAGATGGCTACACCTTC	CASSPLGRGGDGYTF
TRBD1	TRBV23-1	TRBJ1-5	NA	TGCGCCAGCAGTCAATCGGCGCAGGGGGGACGCAATCAGCCCCAGCATTTT	CASSQSAQGGRNQPQHF
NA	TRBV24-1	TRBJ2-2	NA	TGTGCCACCAGTGAGTTAGGCTATGAAGAGGCCGGGGAGCTGTTTTTT	CATSELGYEEAGELFF
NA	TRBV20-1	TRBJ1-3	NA	TGCAGTGCTAGAGACCTAAGGACCTCTGGAAACACCATATATTTT	CSARDLRTSGNTIYF
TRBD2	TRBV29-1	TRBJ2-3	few	TGCAGCGGTCTAGCGGGAGGGCAAGATACGCAGTATTTT	CSGLAGGQDTQYF
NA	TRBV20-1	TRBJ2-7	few	TGCAGTGCGGGTCGCTACGAGCAGTACTTC	CSAGRYEQYF
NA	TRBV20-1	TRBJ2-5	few	TGCAGTGCTAGACGTGGGCAAGAGACCCAGTACTTC	CSARRGQETQYF
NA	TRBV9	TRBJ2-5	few	TGTGCCAGCAGCGAGCCCCCGGGCCCTAGGTCGGGGTTAGAGACCCAGTACTTC	CASSEPPGPRSGLETQYF
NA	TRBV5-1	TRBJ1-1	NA	TGCGCCAGCAGCTTGGATCGCGCCGCGGACACTGAAGCTTTCTTT	CASSLDRAADTEAFF
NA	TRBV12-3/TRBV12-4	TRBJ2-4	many	TGTGCCAGCAGTTTCCCCCGGAGGGCAATGTACTTC	CASSFPRRAMYF
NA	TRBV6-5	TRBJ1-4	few	TGTGCCAGCAGTTACAGTAGAACCAATGAAAAACTGTTTTTT	CASSYSRTNEKLFF
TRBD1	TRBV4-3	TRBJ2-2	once	TGCGCCAGCAGCCCACACAGGACAGGGAACACCGGGGAGCTGTTTTTT	CASSPHRTGNTGELFF
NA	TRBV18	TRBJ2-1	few	TGTGCCAGCTCACCACGGATACTAGTACCCTCCTACAATGAGCAGTTCTTC	CASSPRILVPSYNEQFF
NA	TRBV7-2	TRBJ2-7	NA	TGTGCCAGCAGCTCCCACAGTTTGGACGAGCAGTACTTC	CASSSHSLDEQYF
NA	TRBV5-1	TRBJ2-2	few	TGCGCCAGCAGCGCCCACAGGAACACCGGGGAGCTGTTTTTT	CASSAHRNTGELFF
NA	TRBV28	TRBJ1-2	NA	TGTGCCAGCAGTTTCTTGGGCAGTAACTATGGCTACACCTTC	CASSFLGSNYGYTF
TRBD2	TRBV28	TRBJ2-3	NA	TGTGCCAGCCGGACTCGGGGAGGGAGCACAGATACGCAGTATTTT	CASRTRGGSTDTQYF
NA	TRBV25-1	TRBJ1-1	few	TGTGCCAGCAGTGATAGTTTGAACACTGAAGCTTTCTTT	CASSDSLNTEAFF
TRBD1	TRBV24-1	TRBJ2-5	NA	TGTGCCACGAGGGCCGGACAGGGGGCGCTTACCGAGACCCAGTACTTC	CATRAGQGALTETQYF
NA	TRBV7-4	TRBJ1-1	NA	TGTGCCAGCAGCCCGGGGAGGGAGAACGAAGCTTTCTTT	CASSPGRENEAFF
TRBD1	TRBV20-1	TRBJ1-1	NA	TGCAGTGCTAGAGTACGGGGACAGGGCGGCACTGAAGCTTTCTTT	CSARVRGQGGTEAFF
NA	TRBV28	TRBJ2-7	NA	TGTGCCAGCTTGTCCGCGGGCCAACCTTCCTACGAGCAGTACTTC	CASLSAGQPSYEQYF
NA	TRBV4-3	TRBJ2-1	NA	TGCGCCAGCAGCGAGACTAACCAGATCACGGAGCAGTTCTTC	CASSETNQITEQFF
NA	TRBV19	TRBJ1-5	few	TGTGCCAGTAGTATGGGTAACAGGAATCAGCCCCAGCATTTT	CASSMGNRNQPQHF
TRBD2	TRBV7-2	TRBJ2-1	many	TGTGCCAGCAGCTTACGACTAGCGGGATCTTACAATGAGCAGTTCTTC	CASSLRLAGSYNEQFF
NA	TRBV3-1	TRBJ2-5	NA	TGTGCCAGCAGCCCCGGGACCCCCCAAGAGACCCAGTACTTC	CASSPGTPQETQYF
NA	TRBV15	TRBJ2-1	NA	TGTGCCACCAGCAGATCCGTCTCCGGAGGCATAGATGAGCAGTTCTTC	CATSRSVSGGIDEQFF
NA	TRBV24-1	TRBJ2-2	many	TGTGCCACCAGTGATTTAAAGCGGGCCGGGAACACCGGGGAGCTGTTTTTT	CATSDLKRAGNTGELFF
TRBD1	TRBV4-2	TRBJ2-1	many	TGTGCCAGCAGCCAGGCTAGGGACAGGGGATACAATGAGCAGTTCTTC	CASSQARDRGYNEQFF
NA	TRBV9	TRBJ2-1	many	TGTGCCAGCAGTGCCACTACGAGCTCCTACAATGAGCAGTTCTTC	CASSATTSSYNEQFF